This entry lists 16 T cell receptor beta chains sequenced from one sample in a study of cytomegalovirus exposure and HLA in healthy donors. 60 Vbeta and 13 Jbeta primers were used in PCR. Using immunoSEQ multiplex PCR, the repertoire was profiled, and TCRdb retains in-frame clones only, with some absent. The profile shows 95,000 to 110,000 clones, about 74% of them singletons. Input material: PBMCs. These TCRs come from a woman in her 40s in good health and CMV-seropositive.

The V and J genes are TRBV7-2 and TRBJ2-3, with TRBD2 as a possible D gene (7 bases). Germline lookup yields CDR1 SGHTA and CDR2 FQGNSA. The CDR3 contains 15 residues. The ends were cut back, 5 bases at V and 6 bases at J, with 18 bases in the middle. The CDR3 DNA reads as TGTGCCAGCAGCCCCGAAGGGGGGGCGTCGGATACGCAGTATTTT. Translating it yields CASSPEGGASDTQYF.

The chain is built from TRBV6-5 and TRBJ1-4, with D perhaps TRBD1 (5 bases). V dropped 4 bases and J dropped 10 bases, with 10 bases sitting between them. CDR3 length: 12 residues. Germline CDR1 reads MNHEY; CDR2 reads SVGAGI. The CDR3 reads CASSSDRGKLFF. The CDR3 DNA reads as TGTGCCAGCAGTTCCGACAGAGGAAAACTGTTTTTT.

The chain carries TRBV7-2 and TRBJ1-4; 11 bases agree with TRBD1. Germline V lookup: CDR1 SGHTA, CDR2 FQGNSA. This CDR3 region has 16 residues. V lost 5 bases, J lost 7 bases, and 9 bases stayed unmatched. The CDR3 loop is CASSPTSGTGGEKLFF. The CDR3 DNA reads TGTGCCAGCAGCCCAACATCCGGGACAGGGGGTGAAAAACTGTTTTTT. The complete variable domain, with remaining parts taken from reference TRBV7-2 and TRBJ1-4, reads GAGVSQSPSNKVTEKGKDVELRCDPISGHTALYWYRQSLGQGLEFLIYFQGNSAPDKSGLPSDRFSAERTGGSVSTLTIQRTQQEDSAVYLCASSPTSGTGGEKLFFGSGTQLSVL.

V usage is TRBV10-3 and J usage is TRBJ2-7, with TRBD2 identical over 12 bases. The CDR3 has 15 residues. The germline V gene has CDR1 ENHRY and CDR2 SYGVKD. V shed 3 bases and J 4 bases; nucleotides not matched to a gene: 4. The CDR3, as DNA: TGTGCCATCAGTGATTCTAGCGGGGGGGCTTACGAGCAGTACTTC. It yields the protein CAISDSSGGAYEQYF.

The J gene is TRBJ2-7, the V gene TRBV5-6; weak D call: TRBD1 (6 bases). Germline lookup yields CDR1 SGHDT and CDR2 YYEEEE. Trimming left V 5 bases short and J 0 bases short, with 15 bases between. There are 15 residues in the CDR3. CDR3 loop: CASRFYLDSSYEQYF. The CDR3 coding sequence is TGTGCCAGCAGATTTTATTTGGACAGCTCCTACGAGCAGTACTTC. The full variable domain, in which reference TRBV5-6 and TRBJ2-7 provide the parts outside the CDR3, is DAGVTQSPTHLIKTRGQQVTLRCSPKSGHDTVSWYQQALGQGPQFIFQYYEEEERQRGNFPDRFSGHQFPNYSSELNVNALLLGDSALYLCASRFYLDSSYEQYFGPGTRLTVT.

The rearrangement joins TRBV5-1 to TRBJ2-5; 13 nucleotides line up with TRBD2. J gave up 5 bases and V 4 bases, and 8 bases lay outside the gene matches. CDR1 and CDR2 (germline): SGHRS, YFSETQ. The CDR3 is made up of 16 amino acids. In DNA form, the CDR3 reads TGCGCCAGCAGCCGGGGGACTAGCGGGGTATTGGAGACCCAGTACTTC. Amino acid sequence: CASSRGTSGVLETQYF.

The V and J genes are TRBV5-4 and TRBJ1-4; D remains ambiguous. V lost 4 bases and J lost 3, with 13 bases in between. This CDR3 contains 15 residues. The germline V gene encodes CDR1 SGHNT and CDR2 YYREEE (reference sequence). The CDR3 loop is CASSRAGVANEKLFF. CDR3 bases: TGTGCCAGCAGCCGGGCCGGGGTAGCTAATGAAAAACTGTTTTTT.

The genes are TRBV2 and TRBJ1-2, with 7 bases aligning to TRBD1. The CDR3 runs 15 residues. In germline, CDR1 is SNHLY, CDR2 FYNNEI. Trimming at V came to 2 bases and at J to 6 bases, leaving 9 bases not matched to a gene. The CDR3 region is CASSEQETGVDGYTF. In nucleotides, the CDR3 is TGTGCCAGCAGTGAACAAGAAACAGGGGTCGATGGCTACACCTTC.

J is TRBJ2-7 and V is TRBV27; 7 nucleotides match TRBD1. Germline V CDR1 and CDR2: MNHEY, SMNVEV (reference sequence). The junction had 7 bases not matched to a gene; V was cut back by 5 bases and J by 0 bases. The CDR3 is 15 amino acids. DNA of the CDR3: TGTGCCAGCAGTCATAAGACAGGGATCTCCTACGAGCAGTACTTC. Its protein product is CASSHKTGISYEQYF.

The chain is built from TRBV5-8 and TRBJ1-1; no clear D gene. CDR3 size: 13 residues. Trimming pared 7 bases from V and 1 base from J, leaving 11 bases between. Germline CDR1 and CDR2: SGHTS and YDEGEE. Written as DNA, the CDR3 is TGTGCCAGCGGACTGAGTCCGAACACTGAAGCTTTCTTT. Its protein is CASGLSPNTEAFF.

The chain employs TRBV9 and TRBJ2-3; weak D call: TRBD1 (6 bases). This CDR3 has 19 residues. V was pared by 2 bases and J by 5 bases, with 27 bases between. Germline V gene data show CDR1 as SGDLS and CDR2 as YYNGEE. The CDR3 DNA follows: TGTGCCAGCAGCGTTGGTTACCGGGACGGGGACACCCGGAGAGATACGCAGTATTTT. Protein: CASSVGYRDGDTRRDTQYF.

The gene calls are TRBV30 and TRBJ1-1, with D hard to call. V was clipped by 0 bases and J by 6 bases, with 11 bases between them. The CDR3 contains 13 residues. Germline V gene lookup returns CDR1 GTSNPN and CDR2 SVGIG (reference sequence). In DNA form, the CDR3 reads TGTGCCTGGAGTGTACAGCACGGGGCTGAAGCTTTCTTT. Encoded protein: CAWSVQHGAEAFF.

The J gene is TRBJ2-7, the V gene TRBV27, with 14 nucleotides matching TRBD2. Germline V gives CDR1 MNHEY, CDR2 SMNVEV (reference sequence). The CDR3 totals 19 residues. Trimming at V came to 7 bases and at J to 0 bases, leaving 14 bases not matched to a gene. For the CDR3, the DNA is TGTGCCAGCACCAACCGGGGGGGACTAGCGGGGGCCCGCTCCTACGAGCAGTACTTC. It codes for CASTNRGGLAGARSYEQYF.

V gene TRBV9 combines with J gene TRBJ2-1; TRBD2 matches at 7 bases. J was trimmed by 9 bases and V by 4 bases; bases with no gene match: 7. The germline V gene encodes CDR1 SGDLS and CDR2 YYNGEE. The CDR3 is 13 residues long. CDR3 in DNA: TGTGCCAGCAGCCTCTCGGGGGAGGGTGAGCAGTTCTTC. Amino acids: CASSLSGEGEQFF.

The chain joins TRBV6-5 to TRBJ1-2, with 7 bases matching TRBD1. Looked up from germline, CDR1 is MNHEY and CDR2 is SVGAGI. J gave up 7 bases and V 0 bases, and 11 bases lay outside the gene matches. The CDR3 covers 16 residues. CDR3 protein: CASSYSRGGTVVGYTF. DNA for the CDR3: TGTGCCAGCAGTTACTCCAGAGGGGGGACAGTCGTTGGCTACACCTTC.

This clone was seen just once. The rearrangement joins TRBV7-2 to TRBJ1-2; no clear D gene. CDR1 is SGHTA, CDR2 FQGNSA, per germline. The CDR3 runs to 13 residues. The V and J ends lost 3 bases and 0 bases respectively, with 5 bases between them. For the CDR3, the DNA is TGTGCCAGCAGCTTCGTAGCTAACTATGGCTACACCTTC. It translates to CASSFVANYGYTF. Combining the CDR3 with reference TRBV7-2 and TRBJ1-2 gives the whole variable domain GAGVSQSPSNKVTEKGKDVELRCDPISGHTALYWYRQSLGQGLEFLIYFQGNSAPDKSGLPSDRFSAERTGGSVSTLTIQRTQQEDSAVYLCASSFVANYGYTFGSGTRLTVV.